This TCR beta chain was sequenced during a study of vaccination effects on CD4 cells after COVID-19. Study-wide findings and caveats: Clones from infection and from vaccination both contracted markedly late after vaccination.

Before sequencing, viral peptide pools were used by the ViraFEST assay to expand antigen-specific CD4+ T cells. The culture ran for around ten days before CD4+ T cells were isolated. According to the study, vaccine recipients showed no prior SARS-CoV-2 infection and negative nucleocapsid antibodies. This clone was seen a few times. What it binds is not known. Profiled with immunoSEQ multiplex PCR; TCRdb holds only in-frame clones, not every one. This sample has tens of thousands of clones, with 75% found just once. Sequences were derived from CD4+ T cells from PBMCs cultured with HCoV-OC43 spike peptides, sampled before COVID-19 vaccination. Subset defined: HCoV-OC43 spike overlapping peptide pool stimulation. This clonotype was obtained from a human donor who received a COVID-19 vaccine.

The CDR3 reads CASSPDMNTGELFF. CDR3 DNA sequence: TGTGCCAGCTCACCGGACATGAACACCGGGGAGCTGTTTTTT. The J gene is TRBJ2-2, the V gene TRBV18; D possibly corresponds to TRBD1 (5 bases). This CDR3 has 14 residues. In germline, CDR1 is KGHSH, CDR2 LQKENI. V was cut by 3 bases and J by 1 base, with 6 bases left in between.